This T cell receptor (beta chain) derives from a study of T cells in Graves' hyperthyroidism and ophthalmopathy. The V end was cut by 4 bases, the J end by 0 bases, with 13 bases between. The CDR3 consists of 16 residues. Germline values: CDR1 PRHDT, CDR2 FYEKMQ (reference sequence). There were TCR beta CDR3 regions amplified from RNA transcripts. The primer set for the first-round RT-PCR of the TCR CDR3 was HTBI. TCRdb reanalysed the multiplex PCR reads using MiXCR and keeps one entry per CDR3 protein. The sample holds approximately 600,000 distinct CDR3 sequences, about a sixth seen once. This clonotype was seen a handful of times. Its target is not known. Study observations and caveats: Before onset, ophthalmopathy was predicted by the model a median around 6 months earlier.

The clonotype originates from a woman in her 30s with Graves' hyperthyroidism. This sequence joins TRBV13 and TRBJ1-3; the D is unclear. Sequencing was carried out using blood. CDR3 bases: TGTGCCAGCAGCTACAGTTACCAGAACTCTGGAAACACCATATATTTT. Translation: CASSYSYQNSGNTIYF.